This T cell receptor (beta chain) was observed in a study of blood T cell repertoires in COVID-19. As for the study in general: Some COVID-19 samples were acute and others convalescent; all came from the United States, Italy and Spain. PBMCs, B-cell-depleted T cells, or T cells provided the cDNA or gDNA that made up the material.

Authors' data handling: Counts of nucleated cells, estimated from reference gene primer amplification, were obtained. The repertoire was sequenced with immunoSEQ multiplex PCR; TCRdb's copy has only in-frame clones and lacks some. That table is the source of V, J and clone size, and D and trimming were worked out from the DNA. Of about 100,000 clones listed, 70% to 90% were seen once; the top ten hold 5.5% to 8%. Germline CDR1 and CDR2: MNHEY and SVGAGI. The ends were cut back, 6 bases at V and 0 bases at J, with 9 bases in the middle. The CDR3 loop spans 15 amino acids. The genes are TRBV6-5 and TRBJ2-6; D remains unclear. The receptor comes from a man between 50 and 59 years old with active or convalescent COVID-19. Sequenced material: peripheral blood. The CDR3 is CASRPRLSGANVLTF. CDR3 DNA: TGTGCCAGCAGACCTAGACTCTCTGGGGCCAACGTCCTGACTTTC.